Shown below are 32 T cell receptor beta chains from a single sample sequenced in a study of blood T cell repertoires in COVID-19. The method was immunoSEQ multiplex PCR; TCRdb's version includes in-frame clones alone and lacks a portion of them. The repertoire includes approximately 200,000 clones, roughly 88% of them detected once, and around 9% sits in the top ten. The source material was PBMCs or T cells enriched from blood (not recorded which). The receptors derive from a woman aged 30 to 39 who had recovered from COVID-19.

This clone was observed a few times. CDR3 amino acids: CASSKSQGKNQPQHF. The CDR3 bases are TGTGCCAGCAGCAAATCTCAGGGGAAGAATCAGCCCCAGCATTTT. The gene calls are TRBV9 and TRBJ1-5, with D perhaps TRBD1 (6 bases). The germline gives CDR1 SGDLS, CDR2 YYNGEE. There are 15 residues in the CDR3. The V gene lost 4 bases and the J gene lost 4 bases, with 15 bases spanning the gap.

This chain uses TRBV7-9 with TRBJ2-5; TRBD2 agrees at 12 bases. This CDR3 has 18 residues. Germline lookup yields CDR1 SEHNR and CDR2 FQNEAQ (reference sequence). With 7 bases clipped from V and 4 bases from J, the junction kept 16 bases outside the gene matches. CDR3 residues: CASTRLAGAILSPETQYF. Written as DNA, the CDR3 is TGTGCCAGCACCCGACTAGCGGGAGCCATTTTGTCCCCAGAGACCCAGTACTTC.

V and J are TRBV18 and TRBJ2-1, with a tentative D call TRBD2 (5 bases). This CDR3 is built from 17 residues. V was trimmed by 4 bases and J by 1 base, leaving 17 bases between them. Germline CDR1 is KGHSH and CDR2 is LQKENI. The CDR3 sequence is CASSRRTARSSYNEQFF. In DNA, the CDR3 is TGTGCCAGCTCACGAAGGACTGCCAGATCATCCTACAATGAGCAGTTCTTC. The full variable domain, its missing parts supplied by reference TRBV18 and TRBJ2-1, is NAGVMQNPRHLVRRRGQEARLRCSPMKGHSHVYWYRQLPEEGLKFMVYLQKENIIDESGMPKERFSAEFPKEGPSILRIQQVVRGDSAAYFCASSRRTARSSYNEQFFGPGTRLTVL.

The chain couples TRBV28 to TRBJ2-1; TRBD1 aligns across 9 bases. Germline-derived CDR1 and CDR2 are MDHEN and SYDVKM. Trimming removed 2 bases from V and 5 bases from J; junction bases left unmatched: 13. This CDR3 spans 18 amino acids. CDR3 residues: CASSLGQGYSLSDNEQFF. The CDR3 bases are TGTGCCAGCAGTTTAGGACAGGGGTATAGTTTGAGTGACAATGAGCAGTTCTTC.

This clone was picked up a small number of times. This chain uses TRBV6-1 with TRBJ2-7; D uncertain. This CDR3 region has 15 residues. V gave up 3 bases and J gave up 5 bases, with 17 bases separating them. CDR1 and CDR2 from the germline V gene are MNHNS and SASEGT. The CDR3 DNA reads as TGTGCCAGCAGTGACGTAGTAACGATTACCCACGAGCAGTACTTC. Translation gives CASSDVVTITHEQYF.

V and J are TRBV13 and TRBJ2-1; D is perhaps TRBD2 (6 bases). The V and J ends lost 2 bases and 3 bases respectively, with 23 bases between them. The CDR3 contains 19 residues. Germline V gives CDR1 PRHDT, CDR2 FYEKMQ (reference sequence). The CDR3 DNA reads TGTGCCAGCAGCTTATTAAGTGGGGAAGCGGGCCTGTACTACAATGAGCAGTTCTTC. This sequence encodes CASSLLSGEAGLYYNEQFF.

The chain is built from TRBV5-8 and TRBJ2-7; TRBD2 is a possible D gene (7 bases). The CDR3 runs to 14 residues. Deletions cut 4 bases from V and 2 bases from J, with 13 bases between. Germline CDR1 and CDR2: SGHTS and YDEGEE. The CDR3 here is CASSGGAGTYEQYF. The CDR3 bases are TGTGCCAGCAGCGGGGGGGCAGGGACCTACGAGCAGTACTTC.

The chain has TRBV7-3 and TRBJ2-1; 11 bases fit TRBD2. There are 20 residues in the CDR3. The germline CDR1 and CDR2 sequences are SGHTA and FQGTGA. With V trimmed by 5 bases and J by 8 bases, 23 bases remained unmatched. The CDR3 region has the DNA TGTGCCAGCAGCCCCGGGGTGGGGGCTAGCGGGAGGACGAGGTGGGATGAGCAGTTCTTC. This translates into CASSPGVGASGRTRWDEQFF.

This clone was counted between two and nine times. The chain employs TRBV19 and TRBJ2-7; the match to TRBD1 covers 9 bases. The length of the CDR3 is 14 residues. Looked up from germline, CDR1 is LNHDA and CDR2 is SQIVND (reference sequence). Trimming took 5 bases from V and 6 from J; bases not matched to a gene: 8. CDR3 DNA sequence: TGTGCCAGTAGTGGGGACAGGGCCAGCGGCGAGCAGTACTTC. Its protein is CASSGDRASGEQYF.

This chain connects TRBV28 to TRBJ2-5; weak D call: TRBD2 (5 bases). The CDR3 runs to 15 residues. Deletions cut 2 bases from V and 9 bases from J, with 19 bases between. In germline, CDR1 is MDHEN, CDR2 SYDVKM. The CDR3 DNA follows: TGTGCCAGCAGTTTAGGTTACGCAGCGGCGGAGGCCCAGTACTTC. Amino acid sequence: CASSLGYAAAEAQYF.

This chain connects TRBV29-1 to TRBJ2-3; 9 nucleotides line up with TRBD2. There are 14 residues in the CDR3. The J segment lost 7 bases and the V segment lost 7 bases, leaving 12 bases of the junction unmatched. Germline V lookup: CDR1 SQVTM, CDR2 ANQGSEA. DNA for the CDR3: TGCAGCGGTAGACTAGCGGAGACTCAGCATACGCAGTATTTT. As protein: CSGRLAETQHTQYF.

CDR3 DNA sequence: TGTGCCAGCAGCCCCGACGGGGCTAGCGGGAGGTTCCGCCCCTACAATGAGCAGTTCTTC. This translates into CASSPDGASGRFRPYNEQFF. The chain has TRBV6-4 and TRBJ2-1; TRBD2 aligns across 11 bases. The J segment lost 2 bases and the V segment lost 6 bases, leaving 18 bases of the junction unmatched. There are 20 residues in the CDR3. The germline CDR1 and CDR2 sequences are MRHNA and SNTAGT.

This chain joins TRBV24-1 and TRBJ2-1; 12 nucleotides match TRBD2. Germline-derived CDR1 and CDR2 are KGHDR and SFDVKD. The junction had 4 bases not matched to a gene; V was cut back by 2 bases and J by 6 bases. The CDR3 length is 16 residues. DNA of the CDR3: TGTGCCACCAGTGATTGGAGACTAGCGGGAGCCAATGAGCAGTTCTTC. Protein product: CATSDWRLAGANEQFF.

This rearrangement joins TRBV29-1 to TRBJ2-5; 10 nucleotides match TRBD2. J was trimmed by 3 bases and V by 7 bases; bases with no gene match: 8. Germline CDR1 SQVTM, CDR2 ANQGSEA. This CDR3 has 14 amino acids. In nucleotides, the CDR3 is TGCAGCGGAATAGCGGGAGGCGGAAAAGAGACCCAGTACTTC. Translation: CSGIAGGGKETQYF.

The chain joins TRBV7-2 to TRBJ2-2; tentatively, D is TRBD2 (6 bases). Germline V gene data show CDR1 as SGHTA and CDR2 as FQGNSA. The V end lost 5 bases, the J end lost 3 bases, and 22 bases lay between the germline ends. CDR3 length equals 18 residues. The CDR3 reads CASSPRGSPINHTGELFF. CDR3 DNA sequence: TGTGCCAGCAGCCCCCGGGGGAGCCCAATAAATCACACCGGGGAGCTGTTTTTT.

The CDR3 protein is CASTTDVQGITEAFF. DNA for the CDR3: TGTGCCAGTACCACCGATGTACAGGGAATCACTGAAGCTTTCTTT. This chain uses TRBV19 with TRBJ1-1; D might be TRBD1 (6 bases). The V end was cut by 7 bases, the J end by 4 bases, with 19 bases between. Germline lookup yields CDR1 LNHDA and CDR2 SQIVND (reference sequence). The CDR3 extends over 15 amino acids. Drawing the rest from reference TRBV19 and TRBJ1-1, the complete variable domain is DGGITQSPKYLFRKEGQNVTLSCEQNLNHDAMYWYRQDPGQGLRLIYYSQIVNDFQKGDIAEGYSVSREKKESFPLTVTSAQKNPTAFYLCASTTDVQGITEAFFGQGTRLTVV.

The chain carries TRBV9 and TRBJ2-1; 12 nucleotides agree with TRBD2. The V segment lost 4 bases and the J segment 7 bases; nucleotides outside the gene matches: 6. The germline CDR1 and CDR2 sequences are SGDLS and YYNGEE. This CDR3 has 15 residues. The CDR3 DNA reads TGTGCCAGCAGCACGACTAGCGGGAGTTCGAATGAGCAGTTCTTC. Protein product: CASSTTSGSSNEQFF. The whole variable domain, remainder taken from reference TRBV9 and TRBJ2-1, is DSGVTQTPKHLITATGQRVTLRCSPRSGDLSVYWYQQSLDQGLQFLIQYYNGEERAKGNILERFSAQQFPDLHSELNLSSLELGDSALYFCASSTTSGSSNEQFFGPGTRLTVL.

The CDR3: CASSESGTGGGYEQYF. Written as DNA, the CDR3 is TGCGCCAGCAGTGAGTCGGGGACAGGGGGCGGTTACGAGCAGTACTTC. This chain connects TRBV10-2 to TRBJ2-7, with 12 bases identical to TRBD1. CDR3 length: 16 residues. V lost 0 bases to trimming and J lost 4 bases; unmatched junction nucleotides: 4. CDR1 is WSHSY, CDR2 SAAADI, per germline.

The CDR3 spells CASSRQVRQETQYF. The CDR3 region has the DNA TGTGCCAGCAGCCGACAAGTCCGCCAGGAGACCCAGTACTTC. The gene calls are TRBV28 and TRBJ2-5; D gene uncertain. CDR3 length equals 14 residues. CDR1 is MDHEN, CDR2 SYDVKM, per germline. V lost 6 bases and J 5 bases, leaving 16 bases between the germline ends.

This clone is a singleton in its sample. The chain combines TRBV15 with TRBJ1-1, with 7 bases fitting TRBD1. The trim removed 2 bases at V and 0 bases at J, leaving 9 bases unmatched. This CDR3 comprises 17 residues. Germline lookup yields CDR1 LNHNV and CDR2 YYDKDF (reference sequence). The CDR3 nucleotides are TGTGCCACCAGCAGACCCTTAACGGGACAGTTGAACACTGAAGCTTTCTTT. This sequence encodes CATSRPLTGQLNTEAFF.

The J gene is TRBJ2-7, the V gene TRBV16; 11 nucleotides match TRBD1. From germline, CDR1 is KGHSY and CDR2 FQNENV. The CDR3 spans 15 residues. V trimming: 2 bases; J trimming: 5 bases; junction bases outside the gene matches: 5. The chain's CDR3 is CASSQGQGAENEQYF. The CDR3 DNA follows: TGTGCCAGCAGCCAAGGACAGGGGGCTGAAAACGAGCAGTACTTC.

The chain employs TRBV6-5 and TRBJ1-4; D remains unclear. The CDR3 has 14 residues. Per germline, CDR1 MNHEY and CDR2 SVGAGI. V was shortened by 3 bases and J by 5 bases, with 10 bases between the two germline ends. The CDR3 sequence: CASSYDGNNEKLFF. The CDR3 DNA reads TGTGCCAGCAGTTATGACGGGAACAATGAAAAACTGTTTTTT.

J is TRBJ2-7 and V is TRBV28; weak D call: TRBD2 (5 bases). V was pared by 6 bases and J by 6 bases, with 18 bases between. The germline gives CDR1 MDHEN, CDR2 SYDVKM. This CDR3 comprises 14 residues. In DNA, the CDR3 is TGTGCCAGCAGCCCCAAACTAGTTGAGGGCGAGCAGTACTTC. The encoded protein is CASSPKLVEGEQYF.

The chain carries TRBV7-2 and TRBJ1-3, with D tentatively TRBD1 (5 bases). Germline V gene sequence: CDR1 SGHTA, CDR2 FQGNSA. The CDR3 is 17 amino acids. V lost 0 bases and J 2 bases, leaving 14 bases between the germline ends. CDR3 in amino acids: CASSLAATEATGNTIYF. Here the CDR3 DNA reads TGTGCCAGCAGCTTAGCTGCGACAGAAGCGACTGGAAACACCATATATTTT.

The CDR3 bases are TGTGCCAGTAGCCTTACGGGGACTAGCGGGCGCTTGACAGATACGCAGTATTTT. Translated: CASSLTGTSGRLTDTQYF. V is TRBV19 and J is TRBJ2-3, with 12 bases fitting TRBD2. Trimming took 6 bases from V and 3 from J; bases not matched to a gene: 13. CDR3 size: 18 residues. Germline V gives CDR1 LNHDA, CDR2 SQIVND (reference sequence).

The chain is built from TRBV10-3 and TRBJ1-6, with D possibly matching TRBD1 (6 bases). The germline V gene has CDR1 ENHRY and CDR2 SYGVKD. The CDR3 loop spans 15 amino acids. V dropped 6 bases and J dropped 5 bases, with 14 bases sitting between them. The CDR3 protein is CAISPTRTDNSPLHF. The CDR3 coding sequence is TGTGCCATCAGCCCGACCCGGACAGATAATTCACCCCTCCACTTT.

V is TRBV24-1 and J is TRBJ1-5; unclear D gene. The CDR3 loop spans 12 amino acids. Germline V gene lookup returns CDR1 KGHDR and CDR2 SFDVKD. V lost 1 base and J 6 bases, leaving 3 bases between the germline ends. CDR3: CATSDFGQPQHF. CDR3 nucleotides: TGTGCCACCAGTGATTTCGGTCAGCCCCAGCATTTT.

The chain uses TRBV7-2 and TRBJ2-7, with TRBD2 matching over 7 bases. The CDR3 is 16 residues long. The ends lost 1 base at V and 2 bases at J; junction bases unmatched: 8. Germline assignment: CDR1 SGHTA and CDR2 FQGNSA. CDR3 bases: TGTGCCAGCAGCTTAGATGGGGGAGGGTTCCCCTACGAGCAGTACTTC. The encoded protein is CASSLDGGGFPYEQYF.

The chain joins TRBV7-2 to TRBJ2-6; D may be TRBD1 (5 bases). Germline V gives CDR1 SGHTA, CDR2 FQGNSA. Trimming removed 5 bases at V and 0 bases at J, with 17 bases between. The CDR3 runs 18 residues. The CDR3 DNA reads TGTGCCAGCAGCCCTTACCCACGAGACAGCTCTGGGGCCAACGTCCTGACTTTC. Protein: CASSPYPRDSSGANVLTF. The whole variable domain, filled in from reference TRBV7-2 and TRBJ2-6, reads GAGVSQSPSNKVTEKGKDVELRCDPISGHTALYWYRQSLGQGLEFLIYFQGNSAPDKSGLPSDRFSAERTGGSVSTLTIQRTQQEDSAVYLCASSPYPRDSSGANVLTFGAGSRLTVL.

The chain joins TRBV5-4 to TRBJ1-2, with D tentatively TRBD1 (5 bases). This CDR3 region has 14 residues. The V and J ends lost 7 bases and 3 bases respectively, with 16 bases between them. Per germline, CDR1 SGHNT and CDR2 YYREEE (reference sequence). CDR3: CASGRNQGDYGYTF. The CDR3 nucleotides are TGTGCCAGCGGGCGGAATCAGGGTGACTATGGCTACACCTTC.

The CDR3 DNA sequence: TGTGCCAGTAGTATCGGACAGACCCTTCAAGAGACCCAGTACTTC. Amino acids: CASSIGQTLQETQYF. The chain couples TRBV19 to TRBJ2-5; D might be TRBD1 (6 bases). Germline CDR1 LNHDA, CDR2 SQIVND (reference sequence). The CDR3 length is 15 residues. V gave up 3 bases and J gave up 2 bases, with 13 bases separating them.

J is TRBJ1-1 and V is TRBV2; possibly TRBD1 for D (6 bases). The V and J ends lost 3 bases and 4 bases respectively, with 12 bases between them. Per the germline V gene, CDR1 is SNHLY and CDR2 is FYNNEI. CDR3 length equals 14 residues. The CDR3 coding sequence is TGTGCCAGCAGTGAGGGGGGGCCGGCCACTGAAGCTTTCTTT. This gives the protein CASSEGGPATEAFF. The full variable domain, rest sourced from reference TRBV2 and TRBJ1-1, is EPEVTQTPSHQVTQMGQEVILRCVPISNHLYFYWYRQILGQKVEFLVSFYNNEISEKSEIFDDQFSVERPDGSNFTLKIRSTKLEDSAMYFCASSEGGPATEAFFGQGTRLTVV.